This T cell receptor (beta chain) was observed in a study of blood T cell repertoires in COVID-19. Study summary: The analysed material was cDNA or gDNA that came from T cells, B-cell-depleted T cells, or PBMCs.

There are 14 residues in the CDR3. The V and J ends lost 5 bases and 9 bases, in that order; junction bases with no gene match: 5. Germline V gives CDR1 SGHNT, CDR2 YENEEA. Authors' methods: It was from reference gene primer amplification that nucleated cell counts were estimated. Assay used: immunoSEQ multiplex PCR; TCRdb lists only in-frame clones, some missing. Clone size and V and J calls were adopted from that table, with D and trimming inferred from the DNA. The sample comprises 99,000 or so clones, around four fifths of which are singletons, and 15% to 20% rests with the top ten. The clonotype was recovered from a woman between 65 and 79 years old with acute or convalescent COVID-19. The J gene is TRBJ2-1, the V gene TRBV11-3; 12 bases line up with TRBD1. Sequencing used peripheral blood. CDR3 sequence reads: CASSPGTGGGEQFF. DNA for the CDR3: TGTGCCAGCAGCCCTGGGACAGGGGGCGGTGAGCAGTTCTTC.